This TCR beta chain was documented in a study of blood T cells in healthy people across ages. Findings and caveats of the study: TCR beta diversity per million T cells fell roughly linearly with age.

With regard to this clonotype: Its antigen is as yet unknown.

The CDR3 has 16 amino acids. J lost 6 bases, V lost 3 bases, and 11 bases had no gene match. Germline loops: CDR1 DFQATT, CDR2 SNEGSKA (reference sequence). The authors ran a second PCR of roughly 6 to 12 cycles using a sample-barcoded 5' primer and a J-beta primer mix. Per sample, CDR3-containing paired-end reads numbered at least 2.5 million. TCRdb processed the 5' RACE reads anew with MiXCR; each CDR3 protein has one entry. The sample has 1.5 million to 2 million distinct CDR3 sequences, roughly 52% seen once. The receptor was derived from a woman aged 35 to 49 in good health. The sample comprised blood. This chain uses TRBV20-1 with TRBJ1-2, with 12 bases that match TRBD1. CDR3 in DNA: TGCAGTGCTAGGGCCGGGACAGGGGGCGGGTCGGATGGCTACACCTTC. Amino acids: CSARAGTGGGSDGYTF.